Given below is one T cell receptor beta chain in context. The antigen remains undetermined. This sample stems from a study of T cells in Graves' hyperthyroidism and ophthalmopathy. Pregnant or lactating patients were excluded, as were those with uncontrolled infection or other autoimmune disease. Used for diagnoses were clinical symptoms, serum thyroxine and TRAb, thyroid ultrasound and orbital computed tomography. Study outcomes and limitations: In the blood, most expanded thyroid clonotypes above 0.001 appeared as well.

The CDR3 is made up of 13 amino acids. Germline values: CDR1 SGHTA, CDR2 FQGNSA. The V end was cut by 2 bases, the J end by 15 bases, with 17 bases between. Amplified TCR beta CDR3 regions derived from RNA transcripts. A set of HTBI primers served as the primers for a first-round RT-PCR of the TCR CDR3. TCRdb analysed the multiplex PCR reads with MiXCR anew, one entry per CDR3 protein. The data hold approximately 590,000 distinct CDR3 sequences, with 15% to 19% observed a single time. This sequence was found in a woman aged 25 to 45 with Graves' hyperthyroidism. The chain joins TRBV7-2 to TRBJ1-5; D might be TRBD1 (5 bases). Sequenced sample: blood. The CDR3 reads CASSLYLGDPLHF. For the CDR3, the DNA is TGTGCCAGCAGCTTATATCTGGGGGACCCTCTGCATTTT. Looking up the rest from reference TRBV7-2 and TRBJ1-5 gives the full variable domain: GAGVSQSPSNKVTEKGKDVELRCDPISGHTALYWYRQSLGQGLEFLIYFQGNSAPDKSGLPSDRFSAERTGGSVSTLTIQRTQQEDSAVYLCASSLYLGDPLHFGDGTRLSIL.